One and the same sample provided the 31 T cell receptor beta chains below, sequenced in a study of blood T cell repertoires in COVID-19. Sequencing was performed with immunoSEQ multiplex PCR; in TCRdb, only in-frame clones are kept and a portion is missing. The data show around 260,000 clones, with 84% seen just once and roughly 4% held by the top ten. Sequenced material: peripheral blood. The receptors here all came from a man aged 55 to 69 with acute or convalescent COVID-19.

The chain recombines TRBV9 with TRBJ1-5, with D perhaps matching TRBD1 (6 bases). Germline V CDR1 and CDR2: SGDLS, YYNGEE. V gave up 4 bases and J gave up 1 base, with 12 bases separating them. This CDR3 contains 15 residues. CDR3 sequence (DNA): TGTGCCAGCAGCCTAGGGGGGGACAGCAATCAGCCCCAGCATTTT. This translates into CASSLGGDSNQPQHF.

The chain carries TRBV20-1 and TRBJ1-2; 8 nucleotides line up with TRBD1. This CDR3 has 11 residues. Per the germline V gene, CDR1 is DFQATT and CDR2 is SNEGSKA (reference sequence). CDR3 sequence reads: CSVGTGYGYTF. CDR3 coding DNA: TGCAGCGTCGGGACAGGCTATGGCTACACCTTC.

This sequence joins TRBV5-4 and TRBJ2-7; TRBD2 might be the D (6 bases). CDR1 and CDR2 from the germline V gene are SGHNT and YYREEE (reference sequence). Trimming stripped 3 bases from V and 7 bases from J, with 17 bases between. The CDR3 has 14 amino acids. CDR3 nucleotide sequence: TGTGCCAGCAGCTATGGGGGTAGCGGTCTTGAGCAGTACTTC. This sequence encodes CASSYGGSGLEQYF.

The V call is TRBV5-6, the J call TRBJ1-3, with 7 positions matching TRBD1. In germline, CDR1 is SGHDT, CDR2 YYEEEE. Trimming removed 4 bases from V and 1 base from J; junction bases left unmatched: 5. The CDR3 covers 15 residues. The CDR3 sequence: CASSITGVSGNTIYF. CDR3 DNA: TGTGCCAGCAGCATTACAGGGGTTTCTGGAAACACCATATATTTT.

This chain uses TRBV3-1 (or the pseudogene TRBV3-2) with TRBJ2-5, with D possibly TRBD2 on 5 matching bases. The CDR3 spans 14 residues. The germline gives CDR1 LGHDT, CDR2 YNNKEL (reference sequence). V lost 6 bases and J 5 bases, leaving 16 bases between the germline ends. The CDR3 is CASSVLVGRETQYF. The CDR3 DNA sequence: TGTGCCAGCAGTGTACTAGTCGGTCGGGAGACCCAGTACTTC.

The count of this clone is one. The V gene is TRBV24-1, the J gene TRBJ1-5; 8 bases are a match to TRBD1. This CDR3 region has 17 residues. After removal of 0 bases from V and 4 bases from J, the junction contained 7 bases not matched to a gene. Germline V gives CDR1 KGHDR, CDR2 SFDVKD. CDR3 region: CATSDLRNRGKNQPQHF. The CDR3 region has the DNA TGTGCCACCAGTGATTTGCGAAACAGGGGGAAGAATCAGCCCCAGCATTTT.

This chain links TRBV5-1 with TRBJ1-1, with a weak D call TRBD1 (6 bases). The CDR3 has 14 residues. Trimming took off 3 bases at V and 0 bases at J, with 9 bases between the two ends. Germline V gene data show CDR1 as SGHRS and CDR2 as YFSETQ. CDR3 loop: CASSWTALNTEAFF. Here the CDR3 DNA reads TGCGCCAGCAGCTGGACAGCCTTGAACACTGAAGCTTTCTTT.

The chain is built from TRBV6-4 and TRBJ1-2; D unresolved. The CDR3 runs to 12 residues. Trimming left V 3 bases short and J 8 bases short, with 10 bases between. Germline values: CDR1 MRHNA, CDR2 SNTAGT. The CDR3 region is CASSDGLRGYTF. For the CDR3, the DNA is TGTGCCAGCAGTGATGGACTAAGGGGCTACACCTTC.

The J gene is TRBJ2-6, the V gene TRBV25-1; D possibly corresponds to TRBD1 (6 bases). The CDR3 loop spans 17 amino acids. Germline-derived CDR1 and CDR2 are MGHDK and SYGVNS. Trimming cost V 2 bases and J 0 bases, with 11 bases left between them. For the CDR3, the DNA is TGTGCCAGCAGTGAAAGGGGACACCTCTCTGGGGCCAACGTCCTGACTTTC. This translates into CASSERGHLSGANVLTF.

Regarding this clone: The same CDR3 arises from other DNA sequences in this sample as well. This chain uses TRBV18 with TRBJ1-5, with 7 bases aligning to TRBD1. CDR1 is KGHSH, CDR2 LQKENI, per germline. Trimming removed 2 bases from V and 4 bases from J; junction bases left unmatched: 2. This CDR3 is 14 amino acids long. The CDR3 sequence is CASSPRQGNQPQHF. The DNA of the CDR3 is TGTGCCAGCTCACCAAGACAGGGTAATCAGCCCCAGCATTTT. The full variable domain, with the rest looked up from reference TRBV18 and TRBJ1-5, is NAGVMQNPRHLVRRRGQEARLRCSPMKGHSHVYWYRQLPEEGLKFMVYLQKENIIDESGMPKERFSAEFPKEGPSILRIQQVVRGDSAAYFCASSPRQGNQPQHFGDGTRLSIL.

The rearrangement links TRBV5-3 to TRBJ1-1, with D unresolved. TRBV5-3 is labeled an ORF, and its function is uncertain. This CDR3 is 13 amino acids long. V gave up 3 bases and J gave up 0 bases, with 6 bases separating them. The CDR3 protein is CARSSQLNTEAFF. The DNA for the CDR3 is TGTGCCAGAAGCTCACAGCTGAACACTGAAGCTTTCTTT.

The chain joins TRBV11-2 to TRBJ1-3; maybe TRBD1 (6 bases). V was cut by 4 bases and J by 0 bases, with 19 bases left in between. Germline values: CDR1 SGHAT, CDR2 FQNNGV. This CDR3 spans 18 amino acids. The CDR3, as DNA: TGTGCCAGCAGCTCAATCATCGAGGCAGGGGTCTCTGGAAACACCATATATTTT. Its protein is CASSSIIEAGVSGNTIYF.

The V and J genes are TRBV5-1 and TRBJ1-4; possible D gene TRBD1, 5 bases. Germline V gene data show CDR1 as SGHRS and CDR2 as YFSETQ. The V and J ends lost 4 bases and 4 bases respectively, with 17 bases between them. CDR3 length: 16 amino acids. The CDR3 here is CASSPGVTVLNEKLFF. The CDR3 DNA follows: TGCGCCAGCAGCCCAGGAGTGACAGTACTTAATGAAAAACTGTTTTTT. Combining the CDR3 with reference TRBV5-1 and TRBJ1-4 gives the whole variable domain KAGVTQTPRYLIKTRGQQVTLSCSPISGHRSVSWYQQTPGQGLQFLFEYFSETQRNKGNFPGRFSGRQFSNSRSEMNVSTLELGDSALYLCASSPGVTVLNEKLFFGSGTQLSVL.

This clone was seen a single time. This chain joins TRBV4-1 and TRBJ1-4; D gene unclear. Per the germline V gene, CDR1 is MGHRA and CDR2 is YSYEKL. V dropped 1 base and J dropped 3 bases, with 12 bases sitting between them. The CDR3 is 16 residues long. CDR3 DNA sequence: TGCGCCAGCAGCCAAGGAGAATATCTAGCTAATGAAAAACTGTTTTTT. Translating gives CASSQGEYLANEKLFF.

This chain joins TRBV4-1 and TRBJ1-4, with 11 bases aligning to TRBD1. Germline loops: CDR1 MGHRA, CDR2 YSYEKL. The CDR3 is made up of 15 amino acids. Unmatched junction bases numbered 3, after V lost 4 bases and J lost 5 bases. Written as DNA, the CDR3 is TGCGCCAGCAGCCTCGGGACAGGGGGAAATGAAAAACTGTTTTTT. It encodes CASSLGTGGNEKLFF.

The chain uses TRBV18 and TRBJ2-3, with a weak D call TRBD1 (5 bases). Germline assignment: CDR1 KGHSH and CDR2 LQKENI. This CDR3 contains 14 residues. V was trimmed by 3 bases and J by 1 base, leaving 8 bases between them. The CDR3 DNA reads TGTGCCAGCTCACCCCTCAGGGGCACAGATACGCAGTATTTT. Translation: CASSPLRGTDTQYF.

The V call is TRBV29-1, the J call TRBJ1-3; TRBD1 aligns across 9 bases. The J segment lost 0 bases and the V segment lost 1 base, leaving 4 bases of the junction unmatched. Germline V CDR1 and CDR2: SQVTM, ANQGSEA. There are 16 residues in the CDR3. DNA for the CDR3: TGCAGCGTTGAAGGCAGGACAGGGGTCTCTGGAAACACCATATATTTT. Protein product: CSVEGRTGVSGNTIYF. Full variable domain (remainder filled in from reference TRBV29-1 and TRBJ1-3): SAVISQKPSRDICQRGTSLTIQCQVDSQVTMMFWYRQQPGQSLTLIATANQGSEATYESGFVIDKFPISRPNLTFSTLTVSNMSPEDSSIYLCSVEGRTGVSGNTIYFGEGSWLTVV.

The V gene is TRBV28, the J gene TRBJ1-1, with 10 bases identical to TRBD1. CDR3 length: 16 residues. Germline V gene sequence: CDR1 MDHEN, CDR2 SYDVKM. V shed 3 bases, J shed 6 bases, and the junction held 10 bases outside the gene matches. CDR3 in DNA: TGTGCCAGCAGTTTTCCCCTTCCGACAGGGGGCCCTGAAGCTTTCTTT. It encodes CASSFPLPTGGPEAFF.

This clone was observed a handful of times. The CDR3: CASKPGGPMVYGYTF. The CDR3 nucleotides are TGTGCCTCCAAGCCTGGCGGGCCAATGGTCTATGGCTACACCTTC. The chain employs TRBV19 and TRBJ1-2; no definite D call. V was cut by 11 bases and J by 4 bases, with 23 bases left in between. Germline values: CDR1 LNHDA, CDR2 SQIVND (reference sequence). The CDR3 has 15 amino acids.

The chain carries TRBV9 and TRBJ2-7, with 8 nucleotides matching TRBD2. V dropped 3 bases and J dropped 5; count of bases not matched to a gene: 10. Germline V lookup: CDR1 SGDLS, CDR2 YYNGEE. The CDR3 spans 15 residues. This CDR3 reads CASSARPGSGNEQYF. CDR3 sequence (DNA): TGTGCCAGCAGCGCCCGCCCGGGTAGCGGGAACGAGCAGTACTTC.

The chain employs TRBV29-1 and TRBJ2-6; 7 bases line up with TRBD1. Looked up from germline, CDR1 is SQVTM and CDR2 is ANQGSEA. V shed 6 bases, J shed 2 bases, and the junction held 13 bases outside the gene matches. This CDR3 is 17 amino acids long. The CDR3 region has the DNA TGCAGCGTGAAATACCGGGACAGTCAACCTGGGGCCAACGTCCTGACTTTC. It encodes CSVKYRDSQPGANVLTF.

Written as DNA, the CDR3 is TGTGCCACGAGATCCGGGACTCGCACAGATACGCAGTATTTT. It codes for CATRSGTRTDTQYF. V and J are TRBV6-5 and TRBJ2-3; perhaps TRBD2 as D (6 bases). Germline values: CDR1 MNHEY, CDR2 SVGAGI. V gave up 10 bases and J gave up 1 base, with 15 bases separating them. This CDR3 comprises 14 residues.

The chain has TRBV6-2 or TRBV6-3 and TRBJ2-5; D possibly corresponds to TRBD1 (5 bases). Germline V gives CDR1 MNHEY, CDR2 SVGEGT. The V end lost 4 bases, the J end lost 2 bases, and 14 bases lay between the germline ends. The CDR3 contains 15 residues. The CDR3 DNA reads as TGTGCCAGCAGTTCGAGGACACAGTTTCAAGAGACCCAGTACTTC. As protein: CASSSRTQFQETQYF.

The chain carries TRBV5-1 and TRBJ1-1, with D possibly TRBD1 on 6 matching bases. CDR1 and CDR2 (germline): SGHRS, YFSETQ. This CDR3 contains 14 residues. Trimming pared 3 bases from V and 2 bases from J, leaving 11 bases between. The chain's CDR3 is CASSSTGLNTEAFF. The DNA of the CDR3 is TGCGCCAGCAGCTCGACAGGTTTAAACACTGAAGCTTTCTTT.

The chain uses TRBV7-9 and TRBJ2-1; 11 bases match TRBD2. CDR3 length equals 17 residues. V lost 3 bases, J lost 2 bases, and 6 bases stayed unmatched. Germline V gene lookup returns CDR1 SEHNR and CDR2 FQNEAQ (reference sequence). DNA for the CDR3: TGTGCCAGCAGCTTGATAGCGGGAGGGCATACCTACAATGAGCAGTTCTTC. Amino acids: CASSLIAGGHTYNEQFF. Combining the CDR3 with reference TRBV7-9 and TRBJ2-1 gives the whole variable domain DTGVSQNPRHKITKRGQNVTFRCDPISEHNRLYWYRQTLGQGPEFLTYFQNEAQLEKSRLLSDRFSAERPKGSFSTLEIQRTEQGDSAMYLCASSLIAGGHTYNEQFFGPGTRLTVL.

The chain joins TRBV5-6 to TRBJ1-6; perhaps TRBD1 as D (5 bases). Germline-derived CDR1 and CDR2 are SGHDT and YYEEEE. V lost 4 bases to trimming and J lost 7 bases, with 15 bases between them. The CDR3 is 15 amino acids. CDR3 nucleotide sequence: TGTGCCAGCAGCCCGAACCGGAGGGGAAATTCACCCCTCCACTTT. It encodes CASSPNRRGNSPLHF. The whole variable domain, filled in from reference TRBV5-6 and TRBJ1-6, reads DAGVTQSPTHLIKTRGQQVTLRCSPKSGHDTVSWYQQALGQGPQFIFQYYEEEERQRGNFPDRFSGHQFPNYSSELNVNALLLGDSALYLCASSPNRRGNSPLHFGNGTRLTVT.

V is TRBV7-8 and J is TRBJ2-1; 8 bases line up with TRBD1. Germline V gene sequence: CDR1 SGHVS, CDR2 FQNEAQ. This CDR3 has 18 amino acids. J lost 4 bases, V lost 5 bases, and 16 bases had no gene match. The CDR3 sequence: CASSTRQGPNSRYNEQFF. CDR3 sequence (DNA): TGTGCCAGCAGCACCAGACAGGGGCCCAATAGCCGTTACAATGAGCAGTTCTTC.

The chain couples TRBV7-9 to TRBJ2-3; 7 nucleotides match TRBD2. V shed 7 bases, J shed 2 bases, and the junction held 12 bases outside the gene matches. There are 16 residues in the CDR3. CDR1 SEHNR and CDR2 FQNEAQ come from the germline V gene (reference sequence). CDR3 residues: CASTSWWAGDTDTQYF. The CDR3 nucleotides read TGTGCCAGCACCTCGTGGTGGGCGGGGGACACAGATACGCAGTATTTT.

As concerns this clone: One end of the junction fails to match germline, which may point to a read error. The CDR3 spells CASSEAMAGGLDF. In DNA form, the CDR3 reads TGTGCCAGCAGTGAAGCGATGGCGGGGGGGCTAGACTTC. The chain is built from TRBV6-1 and TRBJ2-5; 9 nucleotides match TRBD2. Germline CDR1 MNHNS, CDR2 SASEGT. This CDR3 is 13 amino acids long.

The chain couples TRBV2 to TRBJ1-1; D gene unclear. The CDR3 sequence is 13 residues long. Between the trimmed V and J ends, which lost 7 bases and 2 bases, there was a span of 11 bases. Per germline, CDR1 SNHLY and CDR2 FYNNEI. The CDR3 nucleotides are TGTGCCAGCAAGTTGGGCTTAAACACTGAAGCTTTCTTT. Residues: CASKLGLNTEAFF.

This chain links TRBV6-5 with TRBJ2-5; D call uncertain. This CDR3 has 16 amino acids. Germline CDR1 MNHEY, CDR2 SVGAGI. Trimming shortened V by 4 bases and J by 2 bases, and 17 bases separated the two germline ends. The CDR3 here is CASSSPTTVRQETQYF. In DNA, the CDR3 is TGTGCCAGCAGTTCCCCTACTACCGTCCGGCAAGAGACCCAGTACTTC.